This entry features one T cell receptor beta chain sequence. This record belongs to a study of blood T cell repertoires in COVID-19. As handled by the study authors: Amplifying reference gene primers gave estimates of nucleated cell counts. Produced via immunoSEQ multiplex PCR; TCRdb's table is partial and in-frame only. That table gives V, J and clone size, and the DNA gave D and trimming. The repertoire holds around 120,000 clones, with 65% to 80% as singletons. Germline V gene data show CDR1 as GTSNPN and CDR2 as SVGIG (reference sequence). V was cut by 2 bases and J by 10 bases, with 12 bases left in between. The CDR3 sequence is 13 residues long.

The origin of this receptor is a man in his sixties or seventies with acute or convalescent COVID-19. This chain links TRBV30 with TRBJ1-6; no clear D. The sequenced material came from peripheral blood. In DNA form, the CDR3 reads TGTGCCTGGAGTCAAACGTTGCGGTCACCCCTCCACTTT. Translating it yields CAWSQTLRSPLHF.